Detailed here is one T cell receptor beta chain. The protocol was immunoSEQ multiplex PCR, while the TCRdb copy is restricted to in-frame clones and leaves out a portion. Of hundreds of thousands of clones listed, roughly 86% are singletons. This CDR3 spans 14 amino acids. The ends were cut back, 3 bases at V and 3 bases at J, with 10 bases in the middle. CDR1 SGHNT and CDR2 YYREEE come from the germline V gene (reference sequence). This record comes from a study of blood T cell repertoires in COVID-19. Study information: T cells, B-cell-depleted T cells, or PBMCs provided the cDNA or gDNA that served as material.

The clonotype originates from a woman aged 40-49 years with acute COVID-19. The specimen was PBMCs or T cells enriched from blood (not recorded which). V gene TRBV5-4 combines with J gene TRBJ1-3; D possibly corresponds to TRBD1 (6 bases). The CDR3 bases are TGTGCCAGCAGCTCGACAGGTTATGGAAACACCATATATTTT. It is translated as CASSSTGYGNTIYF.